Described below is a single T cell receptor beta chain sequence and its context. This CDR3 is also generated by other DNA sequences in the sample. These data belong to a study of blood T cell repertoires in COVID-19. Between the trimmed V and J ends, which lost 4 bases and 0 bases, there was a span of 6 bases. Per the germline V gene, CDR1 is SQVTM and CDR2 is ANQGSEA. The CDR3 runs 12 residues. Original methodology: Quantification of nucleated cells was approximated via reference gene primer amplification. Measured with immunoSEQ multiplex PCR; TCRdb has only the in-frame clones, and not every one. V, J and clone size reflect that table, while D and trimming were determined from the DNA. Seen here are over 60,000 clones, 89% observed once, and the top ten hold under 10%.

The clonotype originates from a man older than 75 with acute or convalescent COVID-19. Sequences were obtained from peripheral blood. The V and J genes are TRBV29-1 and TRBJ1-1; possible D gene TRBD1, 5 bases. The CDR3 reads CSVGQMNTEAFF. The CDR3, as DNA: TGCAGCGTTGGACAGATGAACACTGAAGCTTTCTTT.